The 25 T cell receptor beta chains below come from one sample, sequenced in a study of blood T cell repertoires in COVID-19. Only in-frame clones appear in the TCRdb table, and some are missing; sequencing was by immunoSEQ multiplex PCR. The data contain about 82,000 clones, about four fifths of them singletons. The source material was peripheral blood. Receptors were obtained from a woman in her thirties or forties with active or convalescent COVID-19.

CDR3 sequence reads: CASSLARVAQETQYF. CDR3 bases: TGTGCCAGCAGCTTAGCGAGGGTAGCGCAAGAGACCCAGTACTTC. The chain employs TRBV7-9 and TRBJ2-5; D is perhaps TRBD2 (5 bases). The V gene lost 0 bases and the J gene lost 2 bases, with 10 bases spanning the gap. The CDR3 consists of 15 residues. Germline-derived CDR1 and CDR2 are SEHNR and FQNEAQ (reference sequence).

This clone was observed a few times. The chain links TRBV5-1 to TRBJ2-7; TRBD2 matches at 9 bases. The length of the CDR3 is 14 residues. The V segment lost 4 bases and the J segment 4 bases; nucleotides outside the gene matches: 6. CDR1 and CDR2 from the germline V gene are SGHRS and YFSETQ. The CDR3 here is CASSVASGTYEQYF. Written as DNA, the CDR3 is TGCGCCAGCAGCGTAGCTAGCGGGACGTACGAGCAGTACTTC.

The J gene is TRBJ1-2, the V gene TRBV7-2; D is undetermined. The V gene's germline CDR1 is SGHTA and CDR2 FQGNSA. Between the trimmed V and J ends, which lost 1 base and 4 bases, there was a span of 10 bases. The CDR3 is 14 amino acids. Here the CDR3 reads CASSLDPLSYGYTF. CDR3 sequence (DNA): TGTGCCAGCAGCTTAGACCCCCTATCCTATGGCTACACCTTC.

This clone has a single count. This chain links TRBV7-3 with TRBJ1-2; D is possibly TRBD1 (6 bases). V was pared by 5 bases and J by 7 bases, with 17 bases between. Germline CDR1 and CDR2: SGHTA and FQGTGA. The CDR3 extends over 14 amino acids. As DNA, the CDR3 is TGTGCCAGCAGCCCAGGAGGCGGGGGCTCTGGCTACACCTTC. The encoded protein is CASSPGGGGSGYTF.

The V and J genes are TRBV18 and TRBJ2-7, with 7 bases aligning to TRBD2. V was clipped by 4 bases and J by 2 bases; unmatched bases: 11. The CDR3 has 16 residues. Per germline, CDR1 KGHSH and CDR2 LQKENI. CDR3 nucleotide sequence: TGTGCCAGCTCACGAAACCCTAGCGGTTGGCCCTACGAGCAGTACTTC. Its protein product is CASSRNPSGWPYEQYF.

The chain joins TRBV29-1 to TRBJ1-2, with 7 bases identical to TRBD1. This CDR3 has 15 residues. Germline assignment: CDR1 SQVTM and CDR2 ANQGSEA. V lost 4 bases and J lost 6; bases outside the gene matches: 14. CDR3 residues: CSVVLHQTGPHGYTF. The DNA of the CDR3 is TGCAGCGTTGTGCTGCATCAGACAGGGCCCCATGGCTACACCTTC.

This chain connects TRBV10-2 to TRBJ1-6; D gene unclear. CDR1 and CDR2 (germline): WSHSY, SAAADI. The CDR3 runs 13 residues. The V and J ends lost 8 bases and 9 bases respectively, with 14 bases between them. Written as DNA, the CDR3 is TGCGCCAGCTCCGGAGGTTCGGTTTCACCCCTCCACTTT. It codes for CASSGGSVSPLHF.

V and J are TRBV5-1 and TRBJ2-3; 10 bases are shared with TRBD2. The junction had 6 bases not matched to a gene; V was cut back by 2 bases and J by 0 bases. The CDR3 is made up of 17 amino acids. Germline V gene sequence: CDR1 SGHRS, CDR2 YFSETQ. The CDR3 here is CASSFIAGGISTDTQYF. As DNA, the CDR3 is TGCGCCAGCAGCTTCATAGCGGGGGGCATTAGCACAGATACGCAGTATTTT.

The rearrangement joins TRBV7-2 to TRBJ2-2; 11 bases are a match to TRBD1. J gave up 6 bases and V 4 bases, and 4 bases lay outside the gene matches. CDR1 is SGHTA and CDR2 is FQGNSA in the germline V gene. CDR3 size: 15 residues. Here the CDR3 DNA reads TGTGCCAGCAGCTCTCCGGGACAGGGGGCCGGGGAGCTGTTTTTT. Its protein is CASSSPGQGAGELFF.

A few counts support this clone. V usage is TRBV10-2 and J usage is TRBJ1-4; 8 bases agree with TRBD1. The CDR3 loop spans 14 amino acids. V was clipped by 3 bases and J by 8 bases; unmatched bases: 5. Per germline, CDR1 WSHSY and CDR2 SAAADI. The CDR3 loop is CASSDGQGHEKLFF. DNA for the CDR3: TGCGCCAGCAGTGATGGACAGGGTCACGAAAAACTGTTTTTT.

The chain links TRBV5-8 to TRBJ1-2; TRBD1 is a possible D gene (6 bases). The CDR3 consists of 17 residues. Germline assignment: CDR1 SGHTS and CDR2 YDEGEE. V lost 2 bases, J lost 0 bases, and 17 bases lay in between. CDR3: CASSFPGHRITNYGYTF. CDR3 DNA: TGTGCCAGCAGCTTTCCGGGACACCGAATAACTAACTATGGCTACACCTTC. Complete variable domain (other parts from reference TRBV5-8 and TRBJ1-2): EAGVTQSPTHLIKTRGQQATLRCSPISGHTSVYWYQQALGLGLQFLLWYDEGEERNRGNFPPRFSGRQFPNYSSELNVNALELEDSALYLCASSFPGHRITNYGYTFGSGTRLTVV.

This clone showed up just once. CDR3 nucleotides: TGTGCCAGCAGTTTATACGCCGGGACTGGAAACACCATATATTTT. The encoded protein is CASSLYAGTGNTIYF. The rearrangement links TRBV27 to TRBJ1-3; D call uncertain. The germline gives CDR1 MNHEY, CDR2 SMNVEV (reference sequence). Between the trimmed V and J ends, which lost 1 base and 2 bases, there was a span of 9 bases. The CDR3 consists of 15 residues.

The rearrangement uses TRBV2 and TRBJ2-5; D is perhaps TRBD1 (5 bases). CDR1 is SNHLY and CDR2 is FYNNEI in the germline V gene. V was pared by 5 bases and J by 0 bases, with 13 bases between. The CDR3 length is 15 residues. The CDR3 bases are TGTGCCAGCAGTCTGCGACAGATCAACCAAGAGACCCAGTACTTC. It yields the protein CASSLRQINQETQYF.

The rearrangement uses TRBV7-9 and TRBJ1-4; 9 positions match TRBD1. The ends lost 1 base at V and 4 bases at J; junction bases unmatched: 1. The CDR3 length is 15 residues. Germline V gives CDR1 SEHNR, CDR2 FQNEAQ (reference sequence). CDR3 sequence: CASSLGQGGNEKLFF. The CDR3 nucleotides read TGTGCCAGCAGCTTAGGACAGGGGGGTAATGAAAAACTGTTTTTT.

The chain recombines TRBV2 with TRBJ2-5; weak D call: TRBD2 (6 bases). CDR3 size: 11 residues. Germline CDR1 and CDR2: SNHLY and FYNNEI. V was trimmed by 8 bases and J by 2 bases, leaving 6 bases between them. CDR3 DNA sequence: TGTGCCAGCCGGGAGCAAGAGACCCAGTACTTC. Translating gives CASREQETQYF.

This chain connects TRBV7-2 to TRBJ2-2; TRBD2 matches 10 bases. Germline loops: CDR1 SGHTA, CDR2 FQGNSA. The CDR3 runs 16 residues. Unmatched junction bases numbered 8, after V lost 5 bases and J lost 5 bases. CDR3 nucleotides: TGTGCCAGCAGCCCGGTGGTTAGCGGGGGGACCGGGGAGCTGTTTTTT. This translates into CASSPVVSGGTGELFF.

The CDR3 nucleotides are TGTGCCAGCTCACCCTCTAGCGGGCGAGACAATGAGCAGTTCTTC. It is translated as CASSPSSGRDNEQFF. The gene calls are TRBV18 and TRBJ2-1, with TRBD2 identical over 8 bases. The CDR3 runs 15 residues. Germline values: CDR1 KGHSH, CDR2 LQKENI. V lost 3 bases to trimming and J lost 5 bases; unmatched junction nucleotides: 6. Variable domain in full (rest from reference TRBV18 and TRBJ2-1): NAGVMQNPRHLVRRRGQEARLRCSPMKGHSHVYWYRQLPEEGLKFMVYLQKENIIDESGMPKERFSAEFPKEGPSILRIQQVVRGDSAAYFCASSPSSGRDNEQFFGPGTRLTVL.

V and J are TRBV7-6 and TRBJ1-2; possible D gene TRBD1, 6 bases. CDR3 length: 15 amino acids. Trimming removed 5 bases from V and 1 base from J, with 14 bases in between. Germline V gene lookup returns CDR1 SGHVS and CDR2 FNYEAQ. CDR3: CASSANRDVNYGYTF. CDR3 nucleotide sequence: TGTGCCAGCAGCGCGAACAGGGATGTTAACTATGGCTACACCTTC.

The chain recombines TRBV28 with TRBJ2-7; TRBD1 aligns across 7 bases. This CDR3 contains 13 residues. CDR1 MDHEN and CDR2 SYDVKM come from the germline V gene. Trimming removed 6 bases from V and 0 bases from J; junction bases left unmatched: 2. The CDR3 sequence: CASSRDSSYEQYF. The CDR3, as DNA: TGTGCCAGCAGCCGGGACAGCTCCTACGAGCAGTACTTC.

This clone was seen more than once but under ten times. The V and J genes are TRBV11-2 and TRBJ2-2; tentatively, D is TRBD2 (6 bases). The CDR3 totals 15 residues. Deletions cut 3 bases from V and 3 bases from J, with 11 bases between. Germline CDR1 is SGHAT and CDR2 is FQNNGV. CDR3: CASSFGGAHTGELFF. The CDR3 DNA reads TGTGCCAGCAGCTTCGGCGGGGCGCACACCGGGGAGCTGTTTTTT.

The V and J genes are TRBV24-1 and TRBJ2-1; tentatively, D is TRBD2 (7 bases). V dropped 3 bases and J dropped 7 bases, with 15 bases sitting between them. CDR3 length equals 15 residues. Germline CDR1 and CDR2: KGHDR and SFDVKD. The CDR3 coding sequence is TGTGCCACCAGTGATGGGGGGGGGCGATATAATGAGCAGTTCTTC. Translated, it gives CATSDGGGRYNEQFF.

The table lists this clone with a count of one. This sequence joins TRBV6-6 and TRBJ2-7, with TRBD1 as a possible D gene (6 bases). Germline assignment: CDR1 MNHNY and CDR2 SVGAGI (reference sequence). Trimming took 6 bases from V and 3 from J, leaving 12 bases between them. This CDR3 spans 13 amino acids. The CDR3 DNA reads TGTGCCAGCAGGGGCAGGGGAGTCTACGAGCAGTACTTC. Translation gives CASRGRGVYEQYF.

For the CDR3, the DNA is TGTGCCAGCAGACCACAGGGGGGGAGGTATGGCTACACCTTC. Its translation: CASRPQGGRYGYTF. The chain couples TRBV5-6 to TRBJ1-2; 8 bases are a match to TRBD1. The CDR3 contains 14 residues. With V trimmed by 5 bases and J by 5 bases, 8 bases remained unmatched. From germline, CDR1 is SGHDT and CDR2 YYEEEE.

This rearrangement joins TRBV10-3 to TRBJ1-1; D is uncertain. Trimming stripped 4 bases from V and 2 bases from J, with 8 bases between. Germline-derived CDR1 and CDR2 are ENHRY and SYGVKD. The CDR3 has 13 amino acids. The CDR3 spells CAISVAGNTEAFF. The CDR3 nucleotides read TGTGCCATCAGTGTGGCGGGTAACACTGAAGCTTTCTTT.

The J gene is TRBJ2-6, the V gene TRBV7-2; D is unresolved. The CDR3 has 15 amino acids. V shed 3 bases and J shed 4 bases, with 10 bases lying between them. Germline V gene lookup returns CDR1 SGHTA and CDR2 FQGNSA. The CDR3 region has the DNA TGTGCCAGCAGCTTTTCGAGCCAAGGGGCCAACGTCCTGACTTTC. The encoded protein is CASSFSSQGANVLTF.